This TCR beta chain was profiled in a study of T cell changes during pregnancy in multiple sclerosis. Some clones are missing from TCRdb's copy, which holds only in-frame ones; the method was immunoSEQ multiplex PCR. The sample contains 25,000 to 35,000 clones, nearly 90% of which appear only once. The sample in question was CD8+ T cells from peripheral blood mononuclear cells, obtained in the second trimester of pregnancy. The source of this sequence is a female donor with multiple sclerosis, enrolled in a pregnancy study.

The CDR3 nucleotides are TGTGCCAGCAGCCCGTCAAGAGGCCTTGGCTATGGCTACACCTTC. Protein sequence: CASSPSRGLGYGYTF. The chain couples TRBV5-5 to TRBJ1-2; D is unclear. The CDR3 loop spans 15 amino acids. Trimming removed 4 bases from V and 4 bases from J, with 17 bases in between. Looked up from germline, CDR1 is SGHKS and CDR2 is YYEKEE (reference sequence).